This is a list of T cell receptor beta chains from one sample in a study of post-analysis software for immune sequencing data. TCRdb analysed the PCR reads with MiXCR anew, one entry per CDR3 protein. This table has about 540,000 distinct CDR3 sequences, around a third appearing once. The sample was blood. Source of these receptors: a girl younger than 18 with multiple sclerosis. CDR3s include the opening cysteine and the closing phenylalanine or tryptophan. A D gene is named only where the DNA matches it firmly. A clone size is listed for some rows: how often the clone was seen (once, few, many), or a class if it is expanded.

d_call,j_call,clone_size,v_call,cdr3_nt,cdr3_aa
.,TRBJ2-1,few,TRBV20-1,TGCAGTGCTAGATCGGGGGACTCCTACAATGAGCAGTTCTTC,CSARSGDSYNEQFF
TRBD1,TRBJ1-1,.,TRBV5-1,TGCGCCAGCAGCATTACAGGGGTGATGAACACTGAAGCTTTCTTT,CASSITGVMNTEAFF
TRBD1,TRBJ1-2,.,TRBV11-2,TGTGCCAGCAGCTTGACAGGGGGAGCCAACTATGGCTACACCTTC,CASSLTGGANYGYTF
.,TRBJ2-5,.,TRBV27,TGTGCCAGCAGTCATCTGAGGGAGACCCAGTACTTC,CASSHLRETQYF
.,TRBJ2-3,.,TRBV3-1,TGTGCCAGCAGCCAGGTAGGGGATTTCACAGATACGCAGTATTTT,CASSQVGDFTDTQYF
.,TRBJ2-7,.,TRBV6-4,TGTGCCAGCAGTGACTCCCGGGGTAGGACCTACGAGCAGTACTTC,CASSDSRGRTYEQYF
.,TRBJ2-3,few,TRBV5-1,TGCGCCAGCAGCTTGGAAGTTTCAACCACAGATACGCAGTATTTT,CASSLEVSTTDTQYF
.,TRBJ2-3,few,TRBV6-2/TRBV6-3,TGTGCCAGCAGTAACCTCAGGGGAGGAGATACGCAGTATTTT,CASSNLRGGDTQYF
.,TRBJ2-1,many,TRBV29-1,TGCAGCGCCGGGGGTGGTAATAATAATGAGCAGTTCTTC,CSAGGGNNNEQFF
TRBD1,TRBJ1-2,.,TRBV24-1,TGTGCCACCAGTGACCCCAGGGGGCCTCACTATGGCTACACCTTC,CATSDPRGPHYGYTF
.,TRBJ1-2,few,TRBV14,TGTGCCAGCAGCCAAACGACCCTGGGCTACACCTTC,CASSQTTLGYTF
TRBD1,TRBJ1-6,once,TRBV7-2,TGTGCCAGTAACGAAGGCAGGGGGAGCTCCTATAATTCACCCCTCCACTTT,CASNEGRGSSYNSPLHF
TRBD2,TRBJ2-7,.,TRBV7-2,TGTGCCAGCCGCCCAGCGGGATACGAGCAGTACTTC,CASRPAGYEQYF
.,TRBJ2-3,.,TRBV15,TGTGCCACCAGCGGGGGAGCGGAAACGCAGTATTTT,CATSGGAETQYF
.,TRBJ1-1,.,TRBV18,TGTGCCAGCTCACCTAACCAGAGAGAAGCTTTCTTT,CASSPNQREAFF
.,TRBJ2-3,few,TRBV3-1,TGTGCCAGCAGCCAAGAACCCCTCGGTACGCAGTATTTT,CASSQEPLGTQYF